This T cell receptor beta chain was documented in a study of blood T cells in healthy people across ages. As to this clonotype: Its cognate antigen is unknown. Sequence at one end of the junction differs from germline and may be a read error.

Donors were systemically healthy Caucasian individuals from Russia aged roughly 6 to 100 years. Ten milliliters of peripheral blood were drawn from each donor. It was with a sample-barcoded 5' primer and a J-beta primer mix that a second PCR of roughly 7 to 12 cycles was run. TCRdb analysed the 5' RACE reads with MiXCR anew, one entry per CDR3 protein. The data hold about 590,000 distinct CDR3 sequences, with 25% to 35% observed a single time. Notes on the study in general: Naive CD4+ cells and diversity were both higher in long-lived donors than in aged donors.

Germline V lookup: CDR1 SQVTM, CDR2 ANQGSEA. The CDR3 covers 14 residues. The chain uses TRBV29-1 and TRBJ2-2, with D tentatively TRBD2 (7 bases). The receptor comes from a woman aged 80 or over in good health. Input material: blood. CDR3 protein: CSVRGGVATGERFF. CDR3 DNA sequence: TGCAGCGTCCGAGGGGGGGTGGCCACCGGGGAGCGGTTTTTT.